These 27 T cell receptor beta chains came from one sample sequenced in a study of cytomegalovirus exposure and HLA in healthy donors. This PCR relied on a set of 60 Vbeta primers and 13 Jbeta primers. Clones were read by immunoSEQ multiplex PCR, and TCRdb kept only the in-frame ones, dropping some. Here the sample spans fewer than 200,000 clones, roughly 82% being singletons. Sequences were obtained from PBMCs. The receptors were gathered from a girl aged 2-15 years in good health and CMV-seropositive.

V is TRBV7-3 and J is TRBJ2-3; 8 bases line up with TRBD2. This CDR3 contains 15 residues. The junction had 2 bases not matched to a gene; V was cut back by 3 bases and J by 0 bases. The V gene's germline CDR1 is SGHTA and CDR2 FQGTGA. In DNA form, the CDR3 reads TGTGCCAGCAGCTTTAGCGGGATGAGCACAGATACGCAGTATTTT. Translation gives CASSFSGMSTDTQYF.

This clone showed up just a few times. This chain uses TRBV6-4 with TRBJ2-5, with a weak D call TRBD2 (6 bases). Germline CDR1 and CDR2: MRHNA and SNTAGT. Trimming took off 3 bases at V and 2 bases at J, with 13 bases between the two ends. The CDR3 loop spans 15 amino acids. CDR3 sequence: CASSESGGAQETQYF. CDR3 bases: TGTGCCAGCAGTGAAAGTGGAGGGGCTCAAGAGACCCAGTACTTC.

This clone was recorded only once. The chain couples TRBV29-1 to TRBJ1-2; TRBD1 is a possible D gene (6 bases). CDR1 SQVTM and CDR2 ANQGSEA come from the germline V gene. CDR3 length: 15 amino acids. V was cut by 4 bases and J by 3 bases, with 18 bases left in between. CDR3 nucleotide sequence: TGCAGCGTTGGCACCCCGAGGGGGTTAGACTATGGCTACACCTTC. It is translated as CSVGTPRGLDYGYTF.

The V call is TRBV6-1, the J call TRBJ1-1; D not certain. Germline V gene data show CDR1 as MNHNS and CDR2 as SASEGT. The CDR3 runs to 14 residues. V was pared by 0 bases and J by 7 bases, with 12 bases between. CDR3 amino acids: CASSEALTYREAFF. The CDR3 region has the DNA TGTGCCAGCAGTGAAGCGCTAACCTACCGTGAAGCTTTCTTT.

The chain has TRBV19 and TRBJ1-2; TRBD1 matches at 9 bases. V lost 6 bases to trimming and J lost 2 bases; unmatched junction nucleotides: 7. The germline V gene has CDR1 LNHDA and CDR2 SQIVND (reference sequence). This CDR3 contains 15 residues. CDR3 sequence: CASRFPGQGNYGYTF. The CDR3 DNA reads as TGTGCCAGTAGATTCCCGGGACAGGGAAACTATGGCTACACCTTC.

V gene TRBV4-1 combines with J gene TRBJ2-7; TRBD2 agrees at 13 bases. V was clipped by 3 bases and J by 7 bases; unmatched bases: 15. The CDR3 covers 18 residues. The V gene's germline CDR1 is MGHRA and CDR2 YSYEKL. The CDR3 sequence: CASSHRLAGGLVVGEQYF. The CDR3 coding sequence is TGCGCCAGCAGCCATAGACTAGCGGGAGGCTTGGTCGTAGGGGAGCAGTACTTC.

The chain uses TRBV5-1 and TRBJ2-7; 12 bases line up with TRBD2. Germline CDR1 reads SGHRS; CDR2 reads YFSETQ. The ends lost 3 bases at V and 6 bases at J; junction bases unmatched: 7. This CDR3 is 15 amino acids long. The CDR3 reads CASSSPGLAGSEQYF. The CDR3 coding sequence is TGCGCCAGCAGCTCCCCGGGACTAGCGGGTTCCGAGCAGTACTTC.

The chain carries TRBV28 and TRBJ1-1, with TRBD1 as a possible D gene (5 bases). This CDR3 contains 17 residues. Looked up from germline, CDR1 is MDHEN and CDR2 is SYDVKM. Deletions cut 3 bases from V and 7 bases from J, with 24 bases between. CDR3 in DNA: TGTGCCAGCAGTTTTAGTGGGGGGACCGCTACCCCTCGTGAAGCTTTCTTT. It encodes CASSFSGGTATPREAFF.

V and J are TRBV28 and TRBJ2-7, with D unresolved. Germline V lookup: CDR1 MDHEN, CDR2 SYDVKM. There are 15 residues in the CDR3. The V and J ends lost 5 bases and 5 bases respectively, with 19 bases between them. CDR3 DNA: TGTGCCAGCAGTGCGGTAGAACGGTCCGCCCACGAGCAGTACTTC. Protein: CASSAVERSAHEQYF.

This rearrangement joins TRBV25-1 to TRBJ1-2; D is perhaps TRBD1 (5 bases). Germline lookup yields CDR1 MGHDK and CDR2 SYGVNS. The V gene lost 3 bases and the J gene lost 4 bases, with 9 bases spanning the gap. This CDR3 is 13 amino acids long. This CDR3 is CASSDRDFYGYTF. DNA of the CDR3: TGTGCCAGCAGTGACCGGGACTTCTATGGCTACACCTTC.

In its sample, this clone was seen a few times. J is TRBJ1-4 and V is TRBV2, with D unclear. CDR1 SNHLY and CDR2 FYNNEI come from the germline V gene. The CDR3 spans 12 residues. Trimming left V 9 bases short and J 4 bases short, with 9 bases between. The CDR3 DNA follows: TGTGCCAGTACGGAGAGTAATGAAAAACTGTTTTTT. Residues: CASTESNEKLFF. The full variable domain, with the rest looked up from reference TRBV2 and TRBJ1-4, is EPEVTQTPSHQVTQMGQEVILRCVPISNHLYFYWYRQILGQKVEFLVSFYNNEISEKSEIFDDQFSVERPDGSNFTLKIRSTKLEDSAMYFCASTESNEKLFFGSGTQLSVL.

The V gene is TRBV4-1, the J gene TRBJ2-7; D is perhaps TRBD2 (6 bases). Trimming removed 0 bases from V and 4 bases from J, with 19 bases in between. The germline gives CDR1 MGHRA, CDR2 YSYEKL. This CDR3 has 17 residues. CDR3 loop: CASSQDFVPGARYEQYF. CDR3 sequence (DNA): TGCGCCAGCAGCCAAGATTTTGTGCCGGGAGCAAGGTACGAGCAGTACTTC.

This chain joins TRBV6-1 and TRBJ2-5; TRBD1 aligns across 7 bases. This CDR3 has 15 residues. V lost 3 bases and J lost 7; bases outside the gene matches: 11. Germline assignment: CDR1 MNHNS and CDR2 SASEGT. CDR3 sequence reads: CASSEDPGQYGTQYF. The CDR3 nucleotides read TGTGCCAGCAGTGAGGATCCGGGACAGTATGGGACCCAGTACTTC.

The chain has TRBV11-2 and TRBJ2-7; D not resolved. Trimming shortened V by 5 bases and J by 5 bases, and 16 bases separated the two germline ends. Germline CDR1 reads SGHAT; CDR2 reads FQNNGV. CDR3 length: 14 amino acids. In DNA, the CDR3 is TGTGCCAGCAGCCCTACGAGGAAGCCCCACGAGCAGTACTTC. Translated, it gives CASSPTRKPHEQYF.

V usage is TRBV2 and J usage is TRBJ1-6, with TRBD1 matching over 7 bases. This CDR3 contains 17 residues. Germline CDR1 reads SNHLY; CDR2 reads FYNNEI. J lost 0 bases, V lost 6 bases, and 8 bases had no gene match. The CDR3 loop is CASSASQGSSYNSPLHF. CDR3 in DNA: TGTGCCAGCAGCGCTTCACAGGGGAGCTCCTATAATTCACCCCTCCACTTT.

As concerns this clone: Other DNA sequences in this sample translate to the same CDR3. The rearrangement uses TRBV7-9 and TRBJ2-1; 9 bases fit TRBD1. Trimming took 6 bases from V and 7 from J; bases not matched to a gene: 10. This CDR3 has 15 amino acids. Germline V gene lookup returns CDR1 SEHNR and CDR2 FQNEAQ (reference sequence). The CDR3 sequence is CASSLQGAGLNEQFF. CDR3 bases: TGTGCCAGCAGTTTACAGGGGGCAGGTTTGAATGAGCAGTTCTTC. The whole variable domain, remainder taken from reference TRBV7-9 and TRBJ2-1, is DTGVSQNPRHKITKRGQNVTFRCDPISEHNRLYWYRQTLGQGPEFLTYFQNEAQLEKSRLLSDRFSAERPKGSFSTLEIQRTEQGDSAMYLCASSLQGAGLNEQFFGPGTRLTVL.

The J gene is TRBJ1-3, the V gene TRBV9; perhaps TRBD1 as D (5 bases). V was shortened by 2 bases and J by 8 bases, with 14 bases between the two germline ends. The length of the CDR3 is 14 residues. Per the germline V gene, CDR1 is SGDLS and CDR2 is YYNGEE. The CDR3 reads CASSVLAGGDTIYF. As DNA, the CDR3 is TGTGCCAGCAGCGTCTTGGCTGGGGGGGACACCATATATTTT.

The chain employs TRBV6-5 and TRBJ2-6, with D perhaps matching TRBD2 (6 bases). The CDR3 is made up of 14 amino acids. V was cut by 10 bases and J by 4 bases, with 14 bases left in between. Looked up from germline, CDR1 is MNHEY and CDR2 is SVGAGI. CDR3 nucleotides: TGTGCCACGAGGCGGGGTTCAGGGGCCAACGTCCTGACTTTC. This codes for CATRRGSGANVLTF.

A few counts support this clone. This sequence joins TRBV6-5 and TRBJ1-1, with D possibly TRBD1 on 5 matching bases. This CDR3 has 13 amino acids. The germline V and J ends were trimmed by 9 bases and 1 base, with 12 bases remaining between them. CDR1 MNHEY and CDR2 SVGAGI come from the germline V gene. CDR3 coding DNA: TGTGCCAGTGGGGGACTGTGGAACACTGAAGCTTTCTTT. It yields the protein CASGGLWNTEAFF.

V and J are TRBV27 and TRBJ1-1; 8 bases are a match to TRBD1. Germline CDR1 MNHEY, CDR2 SMNVEV (reference sequence). The junction had 10 bases not matched to a gene; V was cut back by 6 bases and J by 4 bases. This CDR3 contains 15 residues. The DNA of the CDR3 is TGTGCCAGCAGCTTCAAACAGGGGGGTAGCACTGAAGCTTTCTTT. It codes for CASSFKQGGSTEAFF.

The chain couples TRBV19 to TRBJ1-5, with D tentatively TRBD1 (5 bases). Germline-derived CDR1 and CDR2 are LNHDA and SQIVND (reference sequence). Trimming removed 1 base at V and 0 bases at J, with 13 bases between. The CDR3 loop spans 17 amino acids. This chain's CDR3 is CASSIVGGGTSNQPQHF. CDR3 coding DNA: TGTGCCAGTAGTATAGTCGGGGGGGGTACTAGCAATCAGCCCCAGCATTTT.

The CDR3 DNA is TGCAGTGCTAGAGCGTATGGCTACACCTTC. Its protein product is CSARAYGYTF. V is TRBV20-1 and J is TRBJ1-2; D uncertain. Germline V lookup: CDR1 DFQATT, CDR2 SNEGSKA (reference sequence). The V end was cut by 1 base, the J end by 5 bases, with 2 bases between. The CDR3 has 10 amino acids.

This chain joins TRBV30 and TRBJ2-4, with a weak D call TRBD1 (5 bases). The CDR3 sequence is 14 residues long. Trimming left V 4 bases short and J 0 bases short, with 10 bases between. The germline V gene encodes CDR1 GTSNPN and CDR2 SVGIG (reference sequence). In nucleotides, the CDR3 is TGTGCCTGGACGGCAGGGCTAGCCAAAAACATTCAGTACTTC. Protein sequence: CAWTAGLAKNIQYF.

CDR3 in amino acids: CASGPTGAEFYSNQPQHF. The CDR3 bases are TGTGCTAGTGGACCTACAGGGGCCGAATTCTATAGCAATCAGCCCCAGCATTTT. The chain uses TRBV12-5 and TRBJ1-5, with 7 bases aligning to TRBD1. V dropped 6 bases and J dropped 0; count of bases not matched to a gene: 14. This CDR3 has 18 residues. Germline assignment: CDR1 LGHNT and CDR2 FRNRAP. The entire variable domain, with the rest obtained from reference TRBV12-5 and TRBJ1-5, is as follows: DARVTQTPRHKVTEMGQEVTMRCQPILGHNTVFWYRQTMMQGLELLAYFRNRAPLDDSGMPKDRFSAEMPDATLATLKIQPSEPRDSAVYFCASGPTGAEFYSNQPQHFGDGTRLSIL.

The chain joins TRBV9 to TRBJ1-6; D might be TRBD1 (5 bases). Germline lookup yields CDR1 SGDLS and CDR2 YYNGEE. This CDR3 contains 15 residues. V was trimmed by 4 bases and J by 3 bases, leaving 11 bases between them. Written as DNA, the CDR3 is TGTGCCAGCAGCCCCGGGGGTGTCTATAATTCACCCCTCCACTTT. This encodes CASSPGGVYNSPLHF.

The chain employs TRBV25-1 and TRBJ2-1; D is perhaps TRBD1 (5 bases). The CDR3 totals 16 residues. The germline gives CDR1 MGHDK, CDR2 SYGVNS. V lost 1 base and J 1 base, leaving 11 bases between the germline ends. CDR3 in amino acids: CASSESGARSYNEQFF. The CDR3 coding sequence is TGTGCCAGCAGTGAATCTGGGGCTAGGTCCTACAATGAGCAGTTCTTC.

V usage is TRBV4-2 and J usage is TRBJ2-3; 9 bases agree with TRBD2. After removal of 7 bases from V and 2 bases from J, the junction contained 7 bases not matched to a gene. Germline V CDR1 and CDR2: LGHNA, YNFKEQ. The CDR3 totals 15 residues. In DNA form, the CDR3 reads TGTGCCAGCAAGAGGGCGGGAGGGTTCACAGATACGCAGTATTTT. Amino acids: CASKRAGGFTDTQYF.